What follows are 23 T cell receptor beta chains derived from one specimen sequenced in a study of T cell responses to AZD1222 COVID-19 vaccine. The protocol was immunoSEQ multiplex PCR, while the TCRdb copy is restricted to in-frame clones and leaves out a portion. The sample shows approximately 150,000 clones, about 91% of them seen only once. This specimen was peripheral blood, taken on day 0 of AZD1222 vaccination. The receptors were gathered from an adult in good health.

This chain uses TRBV6-6 with TRBJ1-4, with D uncertain. The CDR3 consists of 14 residues. In germline, CDR1 is MNHNY, CDR2 SVGAGI (reference sequence). V was clipped by 2 bases and J by 4 bases, with 8 bases between them. The CDR3 nucleotides read TGTGCCAGCAGTTACCCGGGGATTAATGAAAAACTGTTTTTT. This codes for CASSYPGINEKLFF.

V and J are TRBV4-1 and TRBJ1-1, with a possible D match to TRBD1 (5 bases). Per germline, CDR1 MGHRA and CDR2 YSYEKL. The CDR3 spans 13 residues. V was pared by 4 bases and J by 1 base, with 7 bases between. DNA of the CDR3: TGCGCCAGCAGCCTGGGGACGAACACTGAAGCTTTCTTT. Protein sequence: CASSLGTNTEAFF.

This chain joins TRBV19 and TRBJ2-3; a possible D gene is TRBD2 (7 bases). This CDR3 has 15 residues. Per the germline V gene, CDR1 is LNHDA and CDR2 is SQIVND (reference sequence). With 7 bases removed from V and 4 bases from J, the gap between germline ends came to 18 bases. Here the CDR3 reads CASTPPSRGPDTQYF. The CDR3 DNA sequence: TGTGCCAGTACCCCCCCATCGCGGGGGCCAGATACGCAGTATTTT.

CDR3 nucleotides: TGTGCCAGCAGTTCCCCGAAGGGGCCTGGGAGCTATGGCTACACCTTC. Translated, it gives CASSSPKGPGSYGYTF. This chain joins TRBV3-1 (or the pseudogene TRBV3-2) and TRBJ1-2, with a tentative D call TRBD1 (5 bases). Germline CDR1 is LGHDT and CDR2 is YNNKEL (reference sequence). The CDR3 sequence is 16 residues long. The ends were cut back, 6 bases at V and 4 bases at J, with 21 bases in the middle.

The chain joins TRBV9 to TRBJ2-3; weak D call: TRBD1 (6 bases). This CDR3 comprises 13 residues. Germline loops: CDR1 SGDLS, CDR2 YYNGEE. V shed 3 bases and J shed 5 bases, with 10 bases lying between them. CDR3 sequence: CASSGTGLDTQYF. The CDR3 coding sequence is TGTGCCAGCAGCGGAACAGGGTTAGATACGCAGTATTTT.

This sequence joins TRBV15 and TRBJ1-5, with D unclear. This CDR3 has 17 residues. The V end lost 0 bases, the J end lost 0 bases, and 12 bases lay between the germline ends. The germline V gene encodes CDR1 LNHNV and CDR2 YYDKDF (reference sequence). CDR3: CATSREAEGYSNQPQHF. CDR3 DNA sequence: TGTGCCACCAGCAGAGAAGCGGAGGGATATAGCAATCAGCCCCAGCATTTT.

The CDR3: CASSIRVGSTGELFF. DNA of the CDR3: TGTGCCAGTAGTATTCGTGTCGGGAGCACCGGGGAGCTGTTTTTT. The chain joins TRBV19 to TRBJ2-2; D is perhaps TRBD2 (6 bases). The CDR3 has 15 amino acids. Germline V gene lookup returns CDR1 LNHDA and CDR2 SQIVND (reference sequence). Trimming took off 3 bases at V and 4 bases at J, with 12 bases between the two ends.

The V call is TRBV27, the J call TRBJ2-7; no clear D. Trimming removed 5 bases at V and 3 bases at J, with 5 bases between. Germline loops: CDR1 MNHEY, CDR2 SMNVEV (reference sequence). This CDR3 comprises 11 residues. The CDR3 sequence: CASSTNYEQYF. CDR3 coding DNA: TGTGCCAGCAGTACTAACTACGAGCAGTACTTC.

This rearrangement joins TRBV4-3 to TRBJ2-2, with D perhaps matching TRBD2 (5 bases). The CDR3 covers 16 residues. The V gene lost 1 base and the J gene lost 1 base, with 10 bases spanning the gap. CDR1 is LGHNA, CDR2 YSLEER, per germline. This CDR3 reads CASSQVVGGNTGELFF. In DNA form, the CDR3 reads TGCGCCAGCAGCCAAGTAGTAGGAGGGAACACCGGGGAGCTGTTTTTT.

The chain has TRBV4-1 and TRBJ2-7; 7 nucleotides match TRBD1. Trimming removed 2 bases from V and 1 base from J; junction bases left unmatched: 20. Per the germline V gene, CDR1 is MGHRA and CDR2 is YSYEKL. The CDR3 consists of 20 residues. CDR3 DNA sequence: TGCGCCAGCAGCCAAAACCAGGTCCAACAGGGGTTAAGTGGTTCCTACGAGCAGTACTTC. Translated: CASSQNQVQQGLSGSYEQYF.

The J gene is TRBJ1-6, the V gene TRBV25-1; 11 positions match TRBD1. The CDR3 contains 16 residues. Germline-derived CDR1 and CDR2 are MGHDK and SYGVNS. V lost 4 bases to trimming and J lost 7 bases; unmatched junction nucleotides: 6. The CDR3 is CASSGGTGGHNSPLHF. The CDR3 DNA is TGTGCCAGCAGTGGCGGGACAGGGGGTCACAATTCACCCCTCCACTTT.

The V call is TRBV4-3, the J call TRBJ1-1; D ambiguous. Per the germline V gene, CDR1 is LGHNA and CDR2 is YSLEER. This CDR3 has 15 residues. V was pared by 4 bases and J by 5 bases, with 17 bases between. The CDR3 loop reads CASSLRIAPGTEAFF. The CDR3 nucleotides read TGCGCCAGCAGCCTAAGGATCGCGCCGGGGACTGAAGCTTTCTTT.

The rearrangement uses TRBV7-6 and TRBJ2-1, with D possibly being TRBD1 (5 bases). CDR3 length: 18 residues. The V gene lost 5 bases and the J gene lost 5 bases, with 25 bases spanning the gap. Germline CDR1 SGHVS, CDR2 FNYEAQ. The CDR3 DNA is TGTGCCAGCAGCCCCTCTCCAGGGTCCAGGGTGGTCCACAATGAGCAGTTCTTC. Translation gives CASSPSPGSRVVHNEQFF.

The chain employs TRBV6-5 and TRBJ2-7; a weak D match, TRBD2 (5 bases). CDR3 size: 14 residues. Trimming took 4 bases from V and 0 from J, leaving 10 bases between them. The germline V gene has CDR1 MNHEY and CDR2 SVGAGI. The CDR3 DNA reads as TGTGCCAGCAGTTTTGGCGGGCGCTCCTACGAGCAGTACTTC. Translated, it gives CASSFGGRSYEQYF.

The V call is TRBV5-1, the J call TRBJ1-6; TRBD1 aligns across 8 bases. With 3 bases clipped from V and 5 bases from J, the junction kept 4 bases outside the gene matches. This CDR3 has 15 residues. Looked up from germline, CDR1 is SGHRS and CDR2 is YFSETQ. The CDR3 DNA sequence: TGCGCCAGCAGCTCGGACAGGGAACATAATTCACCCCTCCACTTT. Amino acid sequence: CASSSDREHNSPLHF.

This chain connects TRBV27 to TRBJ1-2; no definite D call. This CDR3 contains 17 residues. CDR1 MNHEY and CDR2 SMNVEV come from the germline V gene (reference sequence). Trimming stripped 6 bases from V and 1 base from J, with 21 bases between. The CDR3 nucleotides are TGTGCCAGCAGGTACAGAGGCTCCTTTTATTTTAACTATGGCTACACCTTC. This encodes CASRYRGSFYFNYGYTF.

This clone was observed a handful of times. The rearrangement uses TRBV30 and TRBJ1-4; D is perhaps TRBD1 (5 bases). In germline, CDR1 is GTSNPN, CDR2 SVGIG (reference sequence). The V gene lost 2 bases and the J gene lost 1 base, with 8 bases spanning the gap. The CDR3 is 14 amino acids. The CDR3 bases are TGTGCCTGGAGTTACGGGGGAACTAATGAAAAACTGTTTTTT. This gives the protein CAWSYGGTNEKLFF.

The V gene is TRBV7-3, the J gene TRBJ2-6, with D perhaps matching TRBD2 (6 bases). Germline-derived CDR1 and CDR2 are SGHTA and FQGTGA. The CDR3 has 14 amino acids. Trimming took 1 base from V and 7 from J, leaving 8 bases between them. CDR3 protein: CASSLMEGANVLTF. Here the CDR3 DNA reads TGTGCCAGCAGCTTAATGGAGGGCGCCAACGTCCTGACTTTC.

The chain is built from TRBV9 and TRBJ1-2; 8 bases align to TRBD1. CDR3 length equals 15 residues. After removal of 2 bases from V and 8 bases from J, the junction contained 11 bases not matched to a gene. Germline V gives CDR1 SGDLS, CDR2 YYNGEE. The CDR3 region is CASSVISGGARGYTF. In DNA form, the CDR3 reads TGTGCCAGCAGCGTCATTTCAGGGGGCGCTCGGGGCTACACCTTC. The full variable domain, its missing parts supplied by reference TRBV9 and TRBJ1-2, is DSGVTQTPKHLITATGQRVTLRCSPRSGDLSVYWYQQSLDQGLQFLIQYYNGEERAKGNILERFSAQQFPDLHSELNLSSLELGDSALYFCASSVISGGARGYTFGSGTRLTVV.

The chain employs TRBV7-2 and TRBJ2-1, with no clear D. V was shortened by 5 bases and J by 11 bases, with 16 bases between the two germline ends. There are 13 residues in the CDR3. Germline CDR1 and CDR2: SGHTA and FQGNSA. As DNA, the CDR3 is TGTGCCAGCAGCCCGGTGACACAAATTCAGCAGTTCTTC. This sequence encodes CASSPVTQIQQFF.

This rearrangement joins TRBV6-5 to TRBJ1-2; D remains unclear. The V end lost 0 bases, the J end lost 4 bases, and 6 bases lay between the germline ends. CDR1 and CDR2 (germline): MNHEY, SVGAGI. There are 13 residues in the CDR3. The CDR3 is CASSYSDIYGYTF. The CDR3, as DNA: TGTGCCAGCAGTTACTCAGATATCTATGGCTACACCTTC.

The count of this clone is one. This rearrangement joins TRBV6-5 to TRBJ1-6; 10 bases are a match to TRBD1. With V trimmed by 2 bases and J by 6 bases, 4 bases remained unmatched. This CDR3 spans 16 amino acids. Per germline, CDR1 MNHEY and CDR2 SVGAGI. The CDR3 DNA reads as TGTGCCAGCAGTTACGGACAGGGGGAGAGTAATTCACCCCTCCACTTT. Amino acid sequence: CASSYGQGESNSPLHF.

CDR3 loop: CAWSGLPATTLGAFTDTQYF. The CDR3 bases are TGTGCCTGGAGTGGCCTGCCTGCCACCACTTTGGGGGCGTTCACAGATACGCAGTATTTT. V is TRBV30 and J is TRBJ2-3; weak D call: TRBD1 (6 bases). V was trimmed by 1 base and J by 2 bases, leaving 28 bases between them. The CDR3 has 20 residues. Germline V gives CDR1 GTSNPN, CDR2 SVGIG (reference sequence).